This TCR beta chain was profiled in a study of metastatic and nonmetastatic thyroid tumors. Study-wide context: Repertoires from blood and tumor or nodule tissue of malignant and benign thyroid patients were compared. Study conclusions and caveats: As reported, TCR beta diversity in blood and tumor was significantly higher in malignant thyroid tumors than in benign nodules.

This clone was counted a few times. Its antigen is unknown. One base away lies a much larger clone, so this may be a sequencing read error. The same CDR3 is also encoded by other DNA sequences in this sample. TCRdb re-clonotyped the PCR reads through MiXCR. The sample comprises about 90,000 clones, approximately 9% of which are singletons, and around 8.8% rests with the top ten. No patient received treatment before thyroid surgery. The receptor was derived from a female donor with papillary thyroid cancer or a benign thyroid nodule (not recorded which). Some clones in this sample may be carry-over from other donors' samples. The sample comprised blood.

The CDR3 region is CASSSGQGAPKF. The DNA for the CDR3 is TGCGCCAGCAGCTCCGGGCAGGGGGCGCCTAAATTT. The J gene is TRBJ1-6, the V gene TRBV5-1; 8 nucleotides agree with TRBD1. CDR1 SGHRS and CDR2 YFSETQ come from the germline V gene. The CDR3 extends over 12 amino acids. The variable domain in full, completed from reference TRBV5-1 and TRBJ1-6, reads KAGVTQTPRYLIKTRGQQVTLSCSPISGHRSVSWYQQTPGQGLQFLFEYFSETQRNKGNFPGRFSGRQFSNSRSEMNVSTLELGDSALYLCASSSGQGAPKFGNGTRLTVT.